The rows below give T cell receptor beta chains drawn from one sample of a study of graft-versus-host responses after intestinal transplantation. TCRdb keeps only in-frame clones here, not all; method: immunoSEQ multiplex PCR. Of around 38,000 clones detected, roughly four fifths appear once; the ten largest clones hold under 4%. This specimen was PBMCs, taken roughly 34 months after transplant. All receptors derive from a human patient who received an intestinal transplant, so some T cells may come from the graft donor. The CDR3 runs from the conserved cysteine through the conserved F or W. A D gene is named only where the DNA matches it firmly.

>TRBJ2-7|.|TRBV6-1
CASSEVASSSYEQYF
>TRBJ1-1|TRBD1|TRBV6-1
CASSEVAGGSTEAFF
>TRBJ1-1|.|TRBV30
CAWSPAPGEVAFF
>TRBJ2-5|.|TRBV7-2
CASSLGAGKEETQYF
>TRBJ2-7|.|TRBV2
CASRVSQYEQYF
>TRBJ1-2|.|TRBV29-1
CSVVAGGSNGYTF
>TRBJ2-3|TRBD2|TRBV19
CASSRPGLADSTDTQYF
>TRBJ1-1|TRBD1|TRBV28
CASSFAGGTEAFF
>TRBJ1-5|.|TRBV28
CASSSPEGRGNQPQHF
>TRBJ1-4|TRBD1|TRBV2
CASSAGTARLLVGEILGDEKLFF
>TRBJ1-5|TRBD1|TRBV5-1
CASSYGTASNQPQHF
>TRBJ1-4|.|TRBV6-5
CASRAQGNEKLFF
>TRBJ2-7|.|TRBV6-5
CASIKGPPLYEQYF
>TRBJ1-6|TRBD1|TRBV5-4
CASSLDGTGSYNSPLHF